Shown below are 16 T cell receptor beta chains from a single sample sequenced in a study of blood T cell repertoires in COVID-19. Libraries were prepared by immunoSEQ multiplex PCR; TCRdb keeps only in-frame clonotypes and omits some of them. The top ten hold 3% of the sample, which has approximately 170,000 clones, roughly 70% seen once. The material sequenced was peripheral blood. These receptor sequences come from a woman aged 80 or over with acute or convalescent COVID-19.

This clone was counted a single time. This rearrangement joins TRBV9 to TRBJ2-2; 7 bases line up with TRBD2. Germline V gives CDR1 SGDLS, CDR2 YYNGEE. The junction had 6 bases not matched to a gene; V was cut back by 1 base and J by 3 bases. CDR3 length equals 16 residues. CDR3 nucleotide sequence: TGTGCCAGCAGCGTACAAGCGGGATGGGACACCGGGGAGCTGTTTTTT. Translation gives CASSVQAGWDTGELFF.

On this clone: At one end, the junction sequence differs from germline, possibly due to a read error. V usage is TRBV28 and J usage is TRBJ2-7; 7 bases map to TRBD1. CDR3 length equals 13 residues. CDR1 and CDR2 (germline): MDHEN, SYDVKM. The CDR3 region has the DNA TGTGCCAGCAGGTCACAGGGGACATCTTTCTTACTCTTC. Translating gives CASRSQGTSFLLF.

In this sample, this clone turned up once. The chain carries TRBV9 and TRBJ2-2; 9 bases align to TRBD2. CDR1 and CDR2 from the germline V gene are SGDLS and YYNGEE. V was pared by 4 bases and J by 2 bases, with 3 bases of the junction left unmatched. There are 15 residues in the CDR3. The CDR3 sequence: CASSLSGSNTGELFF. The DNA of the CDR3 is TGTGCCAGCAGCCTTAGCGGGAGTAACACCGGGGAGCTGTTTTTT. The complete variable domain, with remaining parts taken from reference TRBV9 and TRBJ2-2, reads DSGVTQTPKHLITATGQRVTLRCSPRSGDLSVYWYQQSLDQGLQFLIQYYNGEERAKGNILERFSAQQFPDLHSELNLSSLELGDSALYFCASSLSGSNTGELFFGEGSRLTVL.

The genes are TRBV19 and TRBJ2-3; 10 nucleotides agree with TRBD2. CDR1 LNHDA and CDR2 SQIVND come from the germline V gene (reference sequence). J gave up 4 bases and V 7 bases, and 20 bases lay outside the gene matches. CDR3 size: 19 residues. CDR3 protein: CASTPGQSSGRGISDTQYF. The CDR3 DNA follows: TGTGCCAGTACCCCGGGACAGTCAAGCGGGAGGGGAATTTCAGATACGCAGTATTTT.

The V gene is TRBV19, the J gene TRBJ1-1; D gene ambiguous. This CDR3 comprises 13 residues. The V gene's germline CDR1 is LNHDA and CDR2 SQIVND (reference sequence). Deletions cut 5 bases from V and 0 bases from J, with 7 bases between. CDR3 in amino acids: CASSYTMNTEAFF. The CDR3 DNA follows: TGTGCCAGTAGTTACACAATGAACACTGAAGCTTTCTTT.

This clone was seen more than once but under ten times. The chain combines TRBV29-1 with TRBJ2-1; TRBD2 matches 9 bases. The CDR3 length is 16 residues. Trimming removed 6 bases from V and 9 bases from J; junction bases left unmatched: 18. The V gene's germline CDR1 is SQVTM and CDR2 ANQGSEA. This CDR3 reads CSVGSRLAGVVGEQFF. DNA of the CDR3: TGCAGCGTGGGGTCCCGATTAGCGGGAGTTGTCGGTGAGCAGTTCTTC.

Only one count was recorded for this clone. The rearrangement links TRBV2 to TRBJ1-4; the match to TRBD1 covers 7 bases. Germline trimming cut 6 bases from V and 7 bases from J; bases unmatched to any gene: 8. In germline, CDR1 is SNHLY, CDR2 FYNNEI. The CDR3 spans 14 residues. For the CDR3, the DNA is TGTGCCAGCAGGAACACAGGGGTGGCTGAAAAACTGTTTTTT. Translated: CASRNTGVAEKLFF.

This chain uses TRBV3-1 (or the pseudogene TRBV3-2) with TRBJ2-7; D is uncertain. There are 16 residues in the CDR3. V lost 0 bases, J lost 4 bases, and 16 bases lay in between. The germline CDR1 and CDR2 sequences are LGHDT and YNNKEL (reference sequence). CDR3 sequence: CASSQDVRQALYEQYF. In nucleotides, the CDR3 is TGTGCCAGCAGCCAAGACGTTCGGCAGGCGTTATACGAGCAGTACTTC.

This clone was detected once. V and J are TRBV5-1 and TRBJ2-5, with TRBD2 identical over 11 bases. V gave up 4 bases and J gave up 1 base; unmatched junction bases: 3. The CDR3 is 15 residues long. CDR1 is SGHRS, CDR2 YFSETQ, per germline. In DNA form, the CDR3 reads TGCGCCAGCAGCCCAGGGACTAGCGGCCAAGAGACCCAGTACTTC. This sequence encodes CASSPGTSGQETQYF.

This clone appeared once. The chain combines TRBV11-1 with TRBJ2-7; tentative D call: TRBD2 (5 bases). V lost 1 base to trimming and J lost 1 base, with 8 bases between them. CDR1 and CDR2 from the germline V gene are SGHAT and FQDESV (reference sequence). The CDR3 length is 14 residues. This chain's CDR3 is CASSLGPGSYEQYF. CDR3 DNA: TGTGCCAGCAGCTTAGGTCCGGGGTCCTACGAGCAGTACTTC.

This sequence joins TRBV7-2 and TRBJ2-1, with 9 positions matching TRBD2. The V gene end was trimmed by 1 base and the J gene end by 6 bases; junction bases not matched to a gene: 4. The CDR3 consists of 15 residues. CDR1 and CDR2 from the germline V gene are SGHTA and FQGNSA. CDR3: CASSLVGTSTNEQFF. The CDR3 DNA follows: TGTGCCAGCAGCTTAGTTGGGACTAGCACCAATGAGCAGTTCTTC.

The rearrangement joins TRBV28 to TRBJ2-7; perhaps TRBD2 as D (6 bases). CDR3 length: 12 residues. Germline V CDR1 and CDR2: MDHEN, SYDVKM. With 8 bases removed from V and 2 bases from J, the gap between germline ends came to 10 bases. The CDR3 coding sequence is TGTGCCAGCGAAACGGGGGCCTACGAGCAGTACTTC. Protein sequence: CASETGAYEQYF.

The chain uses TRBV5-1 and TRBJ2-7; TRBD1 matches at 7 bases. V lost 9 bases, J lost 3 bases, and 9 bases stayed unmatched. The germline gives CDR1 SGHRS, CDR2 YFSETQ. CDR3 length equals 13 residues. The CDR3, as DNA: TGCGCCAACCCGGGACAGACTAACTACGAGCAGTACTTC. Translated: CANPGQTNYEQYF.

The CDR3 region is CASSPLRGSRLKGNTIYF. The DNA for the CDR3 is TGTGCCAGCAGCCCACTCAGGGGGAGTCGGCTAAAAGGAAACACCATATATTTT. The chain joins TRBV28 to TRBJ1-3; 7 bases agree with TRBD1. The CDR3 runs to 18 residues. The V gene end was trimmed by 6 bases and the J gene end by 4 bases; junction bases not matched to a gene: 18. Germline V lookup: CDR1 MDHEN, CDR2 SYDVKM.

The CDR3, as DNA: TGTGCCACCAGTGATAAGGCAGCGGCCTACGAGCAGTACTTC. Translated: CATSDKAAAYEQYF. This chain uses TRBV24-1 with TRBJ2-7, with D maybe TRBD2 (5 bases). Germline V gene sequence: CDR1 KGHDR, CDR2 SFDVKD. The CDR3 runs to 14 residues. V lost 3 bases and J 2 bases, leaving 10 bases between the germline ends.

The chain joins TRBV28 to TRBJ1-2; D call uncertain. There are 12 residues in the CDR3. The V gene's germline CDR1 is MDHEN and CDR2 SYDVKM. Trimming shortened V by 8 bases and J by 7 bases, and 14 bases separated the two germline ends. This CDR3 is CASGTAGFGYTF. In nucleotides, the CDR3 is TGTGCCAGCGGAACAGCGGGGTTTGGCTACACCTTC.